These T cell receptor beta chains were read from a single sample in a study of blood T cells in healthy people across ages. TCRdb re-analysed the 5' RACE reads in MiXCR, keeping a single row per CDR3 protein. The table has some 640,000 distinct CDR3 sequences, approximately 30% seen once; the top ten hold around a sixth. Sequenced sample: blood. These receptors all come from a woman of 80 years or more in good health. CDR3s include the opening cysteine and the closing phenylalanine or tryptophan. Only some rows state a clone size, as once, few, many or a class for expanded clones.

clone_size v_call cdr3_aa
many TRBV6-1 CASSQIGRTSGANVLTF
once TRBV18 CASSPQKLDYGYTF
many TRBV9 CASSVGGVGSPLHF
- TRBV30 CAWCRDRGEKLFF
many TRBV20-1 CSAPGGGSTDTQYF
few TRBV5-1 CASNLGGSYEQYF
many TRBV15 CATSRPDSYYGYTF
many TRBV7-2 CASSLLGTGGEKLFF
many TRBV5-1 CASSLEQGSADTQYF
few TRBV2 CASSNPRSNEKLFF
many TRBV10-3 CAISESLRTSGGTDTQYF
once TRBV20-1 CSAKIYDSEAFF
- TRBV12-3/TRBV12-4 CASSLNRVATGAFF
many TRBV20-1 CSARVPSGGRQGYTF
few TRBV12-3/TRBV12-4 CASSLRASEGTSYEQYF
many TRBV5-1 CASSLGQGSTQYF
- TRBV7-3 CASSLRGRGSYGYTF
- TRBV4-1 CASSQDEGTSSYNSPLHF